This T cell receptor beta chain was documented in a study of T cell responses to AZD1222 COVID-19 vaccine. Method: immunoSEQ multiplex PCR; TCRdb's copy keeps in-frame clones and lacks some. The table has roughly 100,000 clones, about 87% seen once. This CDR3 spans 17 amino acids. V trimming: 3 bases; J trimming: 4 bases; junction bases outside the gene matches: 13. The germline CDR1 and CDR2 sequences are SGDLS and YYNGEE. The chain has TRBV9 and TRBJ1-3; TRBD1 agrees at 7 bases. This clonotype was sampled from an adult in good health. The specimen comprised peripheral blood, sampled on day 0 of AZD1222 vaccination. Here the CDR3 reads CASSAPRQGPIGNTIYF. CDR3 sequence (DNA): TGTGCCAGCAGCGCACCAAGACAGGGACCAATCGGAAACACCATATATTTT.